One and the same sample provided the 3 T cell receptor beta chains below, sequenced in a study of cytomegalovirus exposure and HLA in healthy donors. The PCR used 60 Vbeta and 13 Jbeta primers. Sequencing was performed with immunoSEQ multiplex PCR; in TCRdb, only in-frame clones are kept and a portion is missing. The sample consists of over 100,000 clones, nearly 80% of them appearing once. Material for sequencing was PBMCs. The receptors here all came from a woman aged 25 to 39 in good health and CMV-seropositive.

V is TRBV6-1 and J is TRBJ2-5; D possibly corresponds to TRBD2 (5 bases). The CDR3 contains 13 residues. V was clipped by 5 bases and J by 9 bases, with 16 bases between them. CDR1 and CDR2 from the germline V gene are MNHNS and SASEGT. The CDR3 DNA reads as TGTGCCAGCAGTTCTGGTCTTGAGGAGGCCCAGTACTTC. Translated: CASSSGLEEAQYF.

The gene calls are TRBV7-2 and TRBJ1-2; TRBD1 agrees at 9 bases. CDR1 and CDR2 from the germline V gene are SGHTA and FQGNSA. V was clipped by 5 bases and J by 7 bases; unmatched bases: 11. The CDR3 extends over 15 amino acids. The CDR3 region has the DNA TGTGCCAGCAGCCCTCCAGGGACAGGGTTCCGTGGCTACACCTTC. Its translation: CASSPPGTGFRGYTF.

This chain links TRBV4-3 with TRBJ2-2; TRBD2 matches 7 bases. J was trimmed by 0 bases and V by 4 bases; bases with no gene match: 5. Germline CDR1 reads LGHNA; CDR2 reads YSLEER. The CDR3 extends over 16 amino acids. CDR3 residues: CASSPSGAANTGELFF. Written as DNA, the CDR3 is TGCGCCAGCAGCCCGAGCGGGGCTGCGAACACCGGGGAGCTGTTTTTT.